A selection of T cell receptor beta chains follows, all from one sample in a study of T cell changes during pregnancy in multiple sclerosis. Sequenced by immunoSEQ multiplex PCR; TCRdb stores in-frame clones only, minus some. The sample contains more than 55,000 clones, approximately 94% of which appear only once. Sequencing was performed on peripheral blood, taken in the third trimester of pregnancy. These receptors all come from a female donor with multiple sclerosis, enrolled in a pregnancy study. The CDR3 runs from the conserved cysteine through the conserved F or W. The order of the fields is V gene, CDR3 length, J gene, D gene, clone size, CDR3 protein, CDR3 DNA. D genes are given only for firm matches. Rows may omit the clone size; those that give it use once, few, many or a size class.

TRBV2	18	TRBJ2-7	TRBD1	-	CASSDFGWVARQGYEQYF	TGTGCCAGCAGTGACTTCGGTTGGGTTGCCAGACAGGGATACGAGCAGTACTTC
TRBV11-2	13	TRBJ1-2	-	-	CASISLGSYGYTF	TGTGCCAGCATCTCCCTAGGCAGCTATGGCTACACCTTC
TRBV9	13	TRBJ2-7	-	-	CASSVGGFYEQYF	TGTGCCAGCAGCGTAGGAGGGTTTTACGAGCAGTACTTC
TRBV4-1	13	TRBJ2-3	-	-	CASSQTGLDTQYF	TGCGCCAGCAGCCAAACAGGGCTAGATACGCAGTATTTT
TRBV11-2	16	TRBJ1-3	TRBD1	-	CASSPRQGFSGNTIYF	TGTGCCAGCAGCCCGCGACAGGGATTCTCTGGAAACACCATATATTTT
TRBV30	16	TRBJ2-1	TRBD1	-	CAWTQPPGQGADEQFF	TGTGCCTGGACCCAACCCCCGGGACAGGGGGCCGATGAGCAGTTCTTC
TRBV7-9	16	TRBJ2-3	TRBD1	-	CASSLRGTGVADTQYF	TGTGCCAGCAGCTTGCGAGGGACAGGGGTCGCCGATACGCAGTATTTT
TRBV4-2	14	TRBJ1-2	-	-	CASSQDRTLRGYTF	TGTGCCAGCAGCCAAGATCGGACACTCCGAGGCTACACCTTC
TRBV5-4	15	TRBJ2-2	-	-	CASSIGLTWTGELFF	TGTGCCAGCAGCATCGGACTGACCTGGACCGGGGAGCTGTTTTTT
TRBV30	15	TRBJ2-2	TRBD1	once	CAWLRKGARTGELFF	TGTGCCTGGCTCCGGAAGGGGGCGAGGACCGGGGAGCTGTTTTTT
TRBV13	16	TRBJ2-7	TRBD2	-	CASSLEGLAGISEQYF	TGTGCCAGCAGCTTAGAAGGACTAGCGGGAATCTCCGAGCAGTACTTC
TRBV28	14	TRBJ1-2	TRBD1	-	CASSLTGGGFGYTF	TGTGCCAGCAGTTTAACAGGGGGCGGGTTTGGCTACACCTTC
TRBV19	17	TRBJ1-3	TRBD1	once	CASTQGVTPSSGNTIYF	TGTGCCAGTACTCAGGGGGTGACTCCAAGCTCTGGAAACACCATATATTTT
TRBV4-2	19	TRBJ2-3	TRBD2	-	CASSQHPGLAGDSTDTQYF	TGTGCCAGCAGCCAGCACCCGGGACTAGCGGGAGATAGCACAGATACGCAGTATTTT
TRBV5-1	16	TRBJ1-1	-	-	CASSSFRDSMNTEAFF	TGCGCCAGCAGCTCGTTCCGGGACTCCATGAACACTGAAGCTTTCTTT
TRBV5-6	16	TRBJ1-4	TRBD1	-	CASSSKSEQGDEKLFF	TGTGCCAGCAGCTCAAAGTCGGAGCAGGGGGATGAAAAACTGTTTTTT
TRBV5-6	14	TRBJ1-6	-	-	CASSLPTVNSPLHF	TGTGCCAGCAGCTTGCCGACAGTTAATTCACCCCTCCACTTT
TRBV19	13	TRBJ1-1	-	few	CASSVATETEAFF	TGTGCCAGTAGTGTGGCGACAGAGACTGAAGCTTTCTTT
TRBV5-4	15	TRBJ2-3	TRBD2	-	CASSLVIAGADTQYF	TGTGCCAGCAGCTTGGTAATAGCGGGAGCAGATACGCAGTATTTT
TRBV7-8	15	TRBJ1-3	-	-	CASRRDTSSGNTIYF	TGTGCCAGCAGACGCGACACGAGCTCTGGAAACACCATATATTTT
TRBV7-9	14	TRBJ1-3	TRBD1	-	CASSLGQGGNTIYF	TGTGCCAGCAGCTTGGGACAGGGGGGAAACACCATATATTTT
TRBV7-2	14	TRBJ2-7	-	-	CASSSDRRSGEQYF	TGTGCCAGCAGCTCCGACAGGAGGTCTGGGGAGCAGTACTTC
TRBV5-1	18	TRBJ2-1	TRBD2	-	CASSFKMTSGIPYNEQFF	TGCGCCAGCAGCTTCAAAATGACTAGCGGAATACCCTACAATGAGCAGTTCTTC
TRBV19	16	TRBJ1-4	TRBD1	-	CASAADRGHIGEKLFF	TGTGCCAGTGCGGCGGACAGGGGTCATATAGGTGAAAAACTGTTTTTT